This entry concerns a single TCR beta chain. Its antigen remains unidentified. The record has no base qualities; no much larger clone is one base away. The record originates from a study of T cell responses to AZD1222 COVID-19 vaccine (dated by TCRdb to about 2021). Background on the whole study: AZD1222 recipients given second doses at about 4 weeks or at about 12 weeks were pooled, since spike-specific TCR depth and breadth were not found to differ between the two schedules. TCR sequencing was performed for about 250 trial participants, of whom roughly 200 were given two doses of AZD1222 and around 25 were given two doses of MenACWY control vaccine. Trial participants were enrolled by age into subgroups of 18-55, 56-69 and 70-plus years, and around 140, 26 and 57 TCR-sequenced participants, respectively, were included in these subgroups. The paper as a whole reports these results and caveats: Because no day 14 peak-response samples were available, the repertoires could be characterized only after the peak T cell response. The whole spike protein was spanned by vaccine-associated CD4 TCRs, and dominant responses were seen in regions 160-218 and 743-854. Most participants were white British and females outnumbered males, and the authors suggested that clonal diversity may have been underestimated. Conclusions about previously exposed vaccinees are limited because only six or seven AZD1222 recipients were SARS-CoV-2 seropositive at baseline. In the small 56-69-year group, the increase in depth fell short of significance, most likely because of low power. Epitopes outside the regions mutated in the B.1.351 and B.1.1.7 variants were reportedly recognized by nearly half of the unique spike-specific TCRs. A significant rise in spike-specific TCR breadth and depth was observed after two AZD1222 doses relative to day 0 and relative to MenACWY recipients.

The CDR3 regions of human TCRbeta chains were analyzed by immunosequencing. On the study's bioinformatics: Repertoire TCRs were checked for matches against a reference library of SARS-CoV-2-specific TCRs that had been generated using the MIRA antigen-specificity platform. Breadth was defined as the fraction of unique TCRs that were SARS-CoV-2-associated. Depth was defined as the fraction of total T cells that were SARS-CoV-2-associated. Using the MIRA data, each spike-specific TCR was assigned both to the spike region to which the TCR was reactive and to a CD4 or CD8 class. Log10-transformed breadth and depth values were compared by one-way ANOVA with Sidak's multiple comparisons tests. TCRdb carries this immuneACCESS record with in-frame sequences only. Its versions omit some clonotypes, under half of them owing to an unresolved V gene in the studies checked, with the rest unexplained. V, J and clone size were drawn from that table, and D and trimming were deduced from the DNA. In this sample the table shows around 99,000 clones, around 90% of which occur a single time. In total, the top ten clones hold 22% of the sample.

Taken with the paper, the label for time point translates to: baseline before first vaccination. Vaccinee samples were obtained from the UK trials COV001 and COV002, which included a single-blind randomized controlled phase 2/3 trial of AZD1222 (ChAdOx1 nCoV-19) in healthy adults. For TCRbeta chain sequencing, PBMC samples from trial participants were taken at day 0 and at day 28 after the second dose. Measured from the cysteine to the phenylalanine, the CDR3 is 15 residues long. CDR3 DNA is the only sequence kept; it has 45 bases, read in frame from the first base. Unmatched junction bases come to 7, with V trimmed by 3 bases and J by 7 bases.

Specimen: peripheral blood, collected on day 0 of AZD1222 vaccination. The sequence was collected from an adult in good health. The chain was built from TRBV23-1 and TRBJ1-4; TRBD1 fits 8 bases in the junction. TRBV23-1 is an ORF, and what it does is uncertain. The CDR3 region has the sequence CASSHPGQGSEKLFF. In nucleotides, the sequence is TGCGCCAGCAGTCATCCCGGACAGGGATCTGAAAAACTGTTTTTT.